These 11 T cell receptor beta chains originate from one sample sequenced in a study of CD8 T cells in Susac syndrome. Reverse transcription of about 0.45 to 1 ug RNA was carried out with random hexamers. MiXCR, run by TCRdb on the immunoSEQ multiplex PCR reads, gives a single entry per CDR3 protein. The sample gives 230,000 or so distinct CDR3 sequences, around 95% of which show up once; around 0.099% is in the top ten. What was sequenced was CD4+ T cells from PBMCs. The receptors originated from a human donor with multiple sclerosis.

This chain connects TRBV3-1 to TRBJ1-6, with 7 bases lining up with TRBD1. This CDR3 is 15 amino acids long. V lost 1 base to trimming and J lost 10 bases; unmatched junction nucleotides: 7. Germline CDR1 and CDR2: LGHDT and YNNKEL (reference sequence). CDR3 coding DNA: TGTGCCAGCAGCCAAGTAAGGGGGCCTAGATCACCCCTCCACTTT. As protein: CASSQVRGPRSPLHF.

The chain recombines TRBV28 with TRBJ2-5; D possibly matches TRBD1 or TRBD2 (5 bases each). The germline CDR1 and CDR2 sequences are MDHEN and SYDVKM. This CDR3 contains 17 residues. V was shortened by 6 bases and J by 1 base, with 21 bases between the two germline ends. The CDR3 DNA reads as TGTGCCAGCAGCTATGGGTCGGGGCTCGTGGGCCAAGAGACCCAGTACTTC. It specifies CASSYGSGLVGQETQYF.

CDR3 nucleotides: TGTGCCAGCAGCTCAGCGGGGACGACGTTCTTC. Amino acids: CASSSAGTTFF. This sequence joins TRBV7-2 and TRBJ2-1, with 7 positions matching TRBD2. V lost 4 bases to trimming and J lost 15 bases; unmatched junction nucleotides: 6. Per the germline V gene, CDR1 is SGHTA and CDR2 is FQGNSA. CDR3 size: 11 residues.

The chain combines TRBV20-1 with TRBJ1-2, with D perhaps matching TRBD1 (6 bases). Trimming removed 5 bases from V and 4 bases from J, with 11 bases in between. This CDR3 has 12 amino acids. The V gene's germline CDR1 is DFQATT and CDR2 SNEGSKA (reference sequence). CDR3: CSASRGTYGYTF. Here the CDR3 DNA reads TGCAGTGCTTCCAGGGGTACCTATGGCTACACCTTC.

The chain has TRBV7-2 and TRBJ2-3; D is perhaps TRBD2 (6 bases). In germline, CDR1 is SGHTA, CDR2 FQGNSA. Trimming removed 1 base at V and 4 bases at J, with 9 bases between. The CDR3 is 14 amino acids. This CDR3 reads CASSLDSGSDTQYF. The CDR3 DNA reads TGTGCCAGCAGCTTAGATAGCGGATCAGATACGCAGTATTTT.

This chain links TRBV20-1 with TRBJ2-5; D unclear. Per the germline V gene, CDR1 is DFQATT and CDR2 is SNEGSKA (reference sequence). The germline V and J ends were trimmed by 3 bases and 4 bases, with 9 bases remaining between them. This CDR3 spans 12 amino acids. The CDR3, as DNA: TGCAGTGCTAGCCAGCCGACAGAGACCCAGTACTTC. Protein: CSASQPTETQYF.

The CDR3 is CASRPGTSGFQETQYF. The CDR3, as DNA: TGTGCCAGCAGACCCGGGACTAGCGGATTCCAAGAGACCCAGTACTTC. J is TRBJ2-5 and V is TRBV6-1; 11 bases are a match to TRBD2. V was pared by 6 bases and J by 1 base, with 7 bases of the junction left unmatched. Per the germline V gene, CDR1 is MNHNS and CDR2 is SASEGT. The CDR3 consists of 16 residues.

This clonotype has just one count. The gene calls are TRBV19 and TRBJ1-5; D perhaps matches TRBD1 (5 bases). From germline, CDR1 is LNHDA and CDR2 SQIVND (reference sequence). The ends were cut back, 5 bases at V and 1 base at J, with 12 bases in the middle. The CDR3 totals 15 residues. DNA for the CDR3: TGTGCCAGTAGTCTAACTTCAGGGAGCAATCAGCCCCAGCATTTT. Residues: CASSLTSGSNQPQHF.

The rearrangement uses TRBV5-1 and TRBJ2-5; 13 nucleotides agree with TRBD2. After removal of 4 bases from V and 0 bases from J, the junction contained 3 bases not matched to a gene. The CDR3 covers 16 residues. Germline V gives CDR1 SGHRS, CDR2 YFSETQ. CDR3 DNA sequence: TGCGCCAGCAGCGGGGGGACTAGCGGGAACCAAGAGACCCAGTACTTC. It codes for CASSGGTSGNQETQYF.

This chain joins TRBV6-6 and TRBJ2-1, with 8 positions matching TRBD2. V dropped 7 bases and J dropped 2; count of bases not matched to a gene: 7. The CDR3 runs 15 residues. CDR1 is MNHNY and CDR2 is SVGAGI in the germline V gene (reference sequence). CDR3 sequence: CASTSGLGTYNEQFF. The CDR3, as DNA: TGTGCCAGCACATCGGGACTAGGCACCTACAATGAGCAGTTCTTC.

The chain couples TRBV10-3 to TRBJ1-2, with TRBD1 matching over 7 bases. The germline V gene encodes CDR1 ENHRY and CDR2 SYGVKD. V lost 9 bases, J lost 6 bases, and 4 bases stayed unmatched. The CDR3 has 11 residues. CDR3 in amino acids: CAISQGDGYTF. CDR3 DNA sequence: TGTGCCATTTCCCAGGGGGATGGCTACACCTTC.